These 8 T cell receptor beta chains share one sample of origin, sequenced in a study of T cell responses to AZD1222 COVID-19 vaccine. Sequencing was performed with immunoSEQ multiplex PCR; in TCRdb, only in-frame clones are kept and a portion is missing. The sample lists about 84,000 clones; roughly 87% were seen once. The source was peripheral blood, collected on day 0 of AZD1222 vaccination. The receptors here all came from an adult in good health.

The gene calls are TRBV19 and TRBJ2-6; D ambiguous. The CDR3 is 15 residues long. Trimming removed 4 bases at V and 0 bases at J, with 7 bases between. Germline values: CDR1 LNHDA, CDR2 SQIVND (reference sequence). CDR3 DNA: TGTGCCAGTAGTACGGGTGCCTCTGGGGCCAACGTCCTGACTTTC. Translating gives CASSTGASGANVLTF.

V usage is TRBV9 and J usage is TRBJ2-1, with 11 nucleotides matching TRBD2. The junction had 7 bases not matched to a gene; V was cut back by 4 bases and J by 7 bases. The CDR3 runs 15 residues. Germline loops: CDR1 SGDLS, CDR2 YYNGEE. CDR3 residues: CASSPGVAGGNEQFF. The CDR3 bases are TGTGCCAGCAGCCCCGGGGTAGCGGGAGGGAATGAGCAGTTCTTC.

This sequence joins TRBV4-2 and TRBJ1-4; weak D call: TRBD1 (5 bases). Trimming stripped 3 bases from V and 3 bases from J, with 11 bases between. The CDR3 consists of 15 residues. Per germline, CDR1 LGHNA and CDR2 YNFKEQ. The CDR3 region has the DNA TGTGCCAGCAGCCAGGAAGACAGATCTAATGAAAAACTGTTTTTT. Translation gives CASSQEDRSNEKLFF.

CDR3 sequence (DNA): TGTGCCAGCTCACCGGCTGGGGGAGCTGACTATGGCTACACCTTC. Translating it yields CASSPAGGADYGYTF. This rearrangement joins TRBV18 to TRBJ1-2; possibly TRBD1 for D (5 bases). The ends were cut back, 3 bases at V and 3 bases at J, with 14 bases in the middle. The CDR3 covers 15 residues. CDR1 is KGHSH and CDR2 is LQKENI in the germline V gene.

V usage is TRBV2 and J usage is TRBJ2-7; the D gene is possibly TRBD2 (6 bases). Between the trimmed V and J ends, which lost 2 bases and 7 bases, there was a span of 12 bases. This CDR3 region has 13 residues. Germline CDR1 and CDR2: SNHLY and FYNNEI. The CDR3: CASSETSRGEQYF. The CDR3 DNA sequence: TGTGCCAGCAGTGAAACTAGCCGCGGGGAGCAGTACTTC.

The rearrangement uses TRBV23-1 and TRBJ2-3; TRBD1 matches at 7 bases. TRBV23-1 is an open reading frame whose function is uncertain. Germline trimming cut 0 bases from V and 1 base from J; bases unmatched to any gene: 4. The CDR3 is 16 residues long. The DNA of the CDR3 is TGCGCCAGCAGTCAATCAATCCAGGGGGGCACAGATACGCAGTATTTT. It specifies CASSQSIQGGTDTQYF.

This chain joins TRBV7-2 and TRBJ2-3, with D tentatively TRBD1 (5 bases). The germline CDR1 and CDR2 sequences are SGHTA and FQGNSA. The CDR3 length is 19 residues. With 2 bases removed from V and 0 bases from J, the gap between germline ends came to 21 bases. CDR3 in amino acids: CASSLTRQLLFSSTDTQYF. The CDR3 DNA is TGTGCCAGCAGCTTAACCCGACAGCTACTCTTTAGTAGCACAGATACGCAGTATTTT. Drawing the rest from reference TRBV7-2 and TRBJ2-3, the complete variable domain is GAGVSQSPSNKVTEKGKDVELRCDPISGHTALYWYRQSLGQGLEFLIYFQGNSAPDKSGLPSDRFSAERTGGSVSTLTIQRTQQEDSAVYLCASSLTRQLLFSSTDTQYFGPGTRLTVL.

The V and J genes are TRBV6-4 and TRBJ1-5; D unclear. The CDR3 sequence is 16 residues long. The V gene lost 4 bases and the J gene lost 0 bases, with 13 bases spanning the gap. The germline V gene encodes CDR1 MRHNA and CDR2 SNTAGT. The CDR3 sequence: CASSGQRRYSNQPQHF. The CDR3 DNA follows: TGTGCCAGCAGTGGTCAAAGACGCTATAGCAATCAGCCCCAGCATTTT.